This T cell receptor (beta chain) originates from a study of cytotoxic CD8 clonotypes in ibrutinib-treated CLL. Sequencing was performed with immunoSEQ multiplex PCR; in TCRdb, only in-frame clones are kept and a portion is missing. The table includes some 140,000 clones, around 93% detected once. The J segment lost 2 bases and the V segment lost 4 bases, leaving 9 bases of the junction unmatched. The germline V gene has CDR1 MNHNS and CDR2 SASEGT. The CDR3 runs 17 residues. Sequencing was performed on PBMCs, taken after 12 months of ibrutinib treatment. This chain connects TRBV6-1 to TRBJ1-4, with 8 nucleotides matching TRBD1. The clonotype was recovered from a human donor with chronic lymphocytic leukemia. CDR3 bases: TGTGCCAGCAGTGTAAACCAGGGGGCGCTTACTAATGAAAAACTGTTTTTT. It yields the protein CASSVNQGALTNEKLFF.